These T cell receptor beta chains were read from a single sample in a study of T-cell reconstitution after alpha-beta-depleted transplantation in children. TCRdb analysed the PCR reads with MiXCR anew, one entry per CDR3 protein. This sample has approximately 300,000 distinct CDR3 sequences, with almost 8% found just once. The starting material was peripheral blood, obtained 360 days after TCRalphabeta/CD19-depleted stem cell transplant. Receptors were obtained from a female patient between 2 and 15 years old who had a stem cell transplant for Fanconi anemia, so the T cells may come from the graft donor. The CDR3 runs from the conserved cysteine through the conserved F or W. D genes are given only for firm matches.

j_call: TRBJ2-2; d_call: NA; v_call: TRBV20-1; cdr3_length: 14; cdr3_aa: CSARDHGVTGELFF
j_call: TRBJ1-2; d_call: NA; v_call: TRBV7-2; cdr3_length: 15; cdr3_aa: CASSLGPGQPYGYTF
j_call: TRBJ2-3; d_call: TRBD1; v_call: TRBV7-9; cdr3_length: 15; cdr3_aa: CASSLGQGRTDTQYF
j_call: TRBJ2-7; d_call: TRBD2; v_call: TRBV20-1; cdr3_length: 15; cdr3_aa: CSGERTSGTDDEQYF
j_call: TRBJ2-5; d_call: TRBD2; v_call: TRBV20-1; cdr3_length: 15; cdr3_aa: CSASWLAGGQETQYF
j_call: TRBJ2-1; d_call: TRBD2; v_call: TRBV20-1; cdr3_length: 17; cdr3_aa: CSAIRTSGALWNNEQFF
j_call: TRBJ2-4; d_call: NA; v_call: TRBV5-1; cdr3_length: 17; cdr3_aa: CASSLGASRLAKNIQYF
j_call: TRBJ1-1; d_call: NA; v_call: TRBV7-9; cdr3_length: 13; cdr3_aa: CASSPHQGTEAFF
j_call: TRBJ1-2; d_call: TRBD1; v_call: TRBV15; cdr3_length: 17; cdr3_aa: CATSPQGAMTPNYGYTF
j_call: TRBJ2-5; d_call: NA; v_call: TRBV5-1; cdr3_length: 11; cdr3_aa: CASSIKETQYF
j_call: TRBJ2-5; d_call: TRBD2; v_call: TRBV6-5; cdr3_length: 18; cdr3_aa: CASSFTGGLASYQETQYF
j_call: TRBJ2-5; d_call: NA; v_call: TRBV20-1; cdr3_length: 12; cdr3_aa: CSVTGARETQYF
j_call: TRBJ2-5; d_call: TRBD2; v_call: TRBV29-1; cdr3_length: 16; cdr3_aa: CSVGYATSGLQETQYF
j_call: TRBJ2-5; d_call: NA; v_call: TRBV11-2; cdr3_length: 12; cdr3_aa: CASSFGGETQYF
j_call: TRBJ1-2; d_call: NA; v_call: TRBV20-1; cdr3_length: 9; cdr3_aa: CSARGGYTF
j_call: TRBJ2-3; d_call: NA; v_call: TRBV24-1; cdr3_length: 14; cdr3_aa: CATSDRTGSDTQYF
j_call: TRBJ2-5; d_call: NA; v_call: TRBV10-3; cdr3_length: 13; cdr3_aa: CAISGTGQETQYF
j_call: TRBJ1-1; d_call: NA; v_call: TRBV29-1; cdr3_length: 13; cdr3_aa: CSVAGAPRGEAFF
j_call: TRBJ2-7; d_call: TRBD2; v_call: TRBV18; cdr3_length: 14; cdr3_aa: CASSPAGLGSEQYF
j_call: TRBJ2-2; d_call: NA; v_call: TRBV7-9; cdr3_length: 16; cdr3_aa: CASSLSFREDTGELFF
j_call: TRBJ1-4; d_call: TRBD1; v_call: TRBV2; cdr3_length: 14; cdr3_aa: CASLAGQNNEKLFF
j_call: TRBJ1-2; d_call: NA; v_call: TRBV10-3; cdr3_length: 14; cdr3_aa: CATKLTGFVYGYTF
j_call: TRBJ1-5; d_call: NA; v_call: TRBV12-3/TRBV12-4; cdr3_length: 14; cdr3_aa: CASSRGQRNQPQHF
j_call: TRBJ2-1; d_call: NA; v_call: TRBV15; cdr3_length: 19; cdr3_aa: CATSRDSGLSVSLYNEQFF
j_call: TRBJ2-5; d_call: TRBD2; v_call: TRBV3-1; cdr3_length: 16; cdr3_aa: CASRPGLAGIWETQYF
j_call: TRBJ1-5; d_call: TRBD1; v_call: TRBV5-1; cdr3_length: 15; cdr3_aa: CASSFGTGFHQPQHF
j_call: TRBJ2-3; d_call: TRBD2; v_call: TRBV5-1; cdr3_length: 17; cdr3_aa: CASSPGTSGRATDTQYF
j_call: TRBJ1-5; d_call: TRBD1; v_call: TRBV7-2; cdr3_length: 15; cdr3_aa: CASSLGTGGIEPQHF
j_call: TRBJ2-3; d_call: TRBD2; v_call: TRBV10-3; cdr3_length: 17; cdr3_aa: CAISEFETSGVTDTQYF
j_call: TRBJ2-7; d_call: TRBD1; v_call: TRBV6-5; cdr3_length: 12; cdr3_aa: CASSRTGFEQYF
j_call: TRBJ2-7; d_call: NA; v_call: TRBV28; cdr3_length: 15; cdr3_aa: CASSFLARASYEQYF
j_call: TRBJ2-2; d_call: NA; v_call: TRBV6-5; cdr3_length: 15; cdr3_aa: CASSWGQLGSGELFF
j_call: TRBJ2-5; d_call: TRBD1; v_call: TRBV3-1; cdr3_length: 15; cdr3_aa: CASSQGQGAGGTQYF
j_call: TRBJ2-5; d_call: TRBD2; v_call: TRBV7-6; cdr3_length: 15; cdr3_aa: CASSSAGGVQETQYF
j_call: TRBJ2-1; d_call: NA; v_call: TRBV10-3; cdr3_length: 15; cdr3_aa: CAISGPGTGVNEQFF
j_call: TRBJ1-3; d_call: NA; v_call: TRBV12-3/TRBV12-4; cdr3_length: 15; cdr3_aa: CASSLLAGTGNTIYF